These T cell receptor beta chains were read from a single sample in a study of T cells expressing NK-cell markers. TCRdb re-analyzed the 5' RACE reads; it lists each CDR3 protein once, without DNA. The sample has 250,000 to 300,000 distinct CDR3 sequences. Material: blood T cells: a sorted CD56 or NKG2C T cell subset, CD4+ or CD8+ T cells, or bulk PBMC T cells (not recorded which). The receptors derive from a man between 18 and 29 years old in good health. Each CDR3 is given with its conserved first and last residue.

V	J	CDR3
TRBV20-1	TRBJ2-5	CSALVVAGVEETQYF
TRBV10-3	TRBJ2-5	CAISPSPETQYF
TRBV18	TRBJ2-5	CASSPSETQYF
TRBV6-5	TRBJ2-7	CASSSARLLQVREQYF
TRBV27	TRBJ2-2	CASSFLLDGTGELFF
TRBV12-3/TRBV12-4	TRBJ2-7	CASSRGLAGSSGGYEQYF
TRBV11-2	TRBJ2-3	CASSLSPTGRLTDTQYF
TRBV19	TRBJ2-3	CASKRGQSTDTQYF
TRBV3-1	TRBJ1-5	CASSSRGINQPQHF
TRBV5-5	TRBJ2-5	CASSSPAGNQETQYF
TRBV6-5	TRBJ1-5	CASSYSEGSNQPQHF
TRBV12-3/TRBV12-4	TRBJ2-1	CASSVGLTSYNEQFF
TRBV5-1	TRBJ2-2	CASRRTGVGTGELFF
TRBV20-1	TRBJ2-5	CSARGRTVEALVDKTQYF
TRBV12-3/TRBV12-4	TRBJ2-5	CASSFGTSGRPGQETQYF
TRBV4-3	TRBJ2-1	CASSREGREQFF
TRBV29-1	TRBJ2-1	CSVPRIGEPFHEQFF
TRBV12-3/TRBV12-4	TRBJ1-6	CASSYQGPLHF
TRBV20-1	TRBJ2-7	CSAGEVGGRSHEQYF
TRBV11-3	TRBJ2-2	CASRKGLAGNTGELFF
TRBV5-1	TRBJ2-6	CASSPSYSTVSGANVLTF
TRBV6-5	TRBJ1-1	CASSLKGRNTEAFF
TRBV20-1	TRBJ2-3	CSAKGVGVDTQYF
TRBV19	TRBJ2-3	CASSMGLAASTDTQYF
TRBV7-3	TRBJ2-3	CASSSGLVTDTQYF
TRBV5-6	TRBJ2-1	CASSFIYRLYNEQFF
TRBV5-1	TRBJ2-1	CASSFGFEQFF
TRBV12-3/TRBV12-4	TRBJ2-7	CASSPFLGGGYEQYF
TRBV19	TRBJ2-1	CASSIGTGFYNEQFF
TRBV7-2	TRBJ1-1	CASSPQSWRAFF
TRBV24-1	TRBJ2-1	CATSDTSIGTNEQFF
TRBV5-1	TRBJ1-4	CASSPGPGQGMEKLFF
TRBV12-3/TRBV12-4	TRBJ1-3	CASSFHVGAISGNTIYF
TRBV11-2	TRBJ2-2	CASSLTSNTGELFF
TRBV6-4	TRBJ2-3	CASSDGSYTQYF
TRBV6-1	TRBJ2-3	CASSGQRTDTQYF
TRBV6-5	TRBJ2-1	CASSYVRGRNSYNEQFF
TRBV12-3/TRBV12-4	TRBJ2-2	CASSLAAGSIGELFF
TRBV6-2/TRBV6-3	TRBJ1-1	CASSYSRGQGAPLLNTEAFF
TRBV19	TRBJ1-1	CASSSGRNTEAFF
TRBV5-1	TRBJ2-3	CASRRDVSTDTQYF
TRBV12-3/TRBV12-4	TRBJ2-1	CASSSSGTSYNEQFF
TRBV29-1	TRBJ2-1	CSVAMRLAGDNEQFF
TRBV10-3	TRBJ2-5	CAIRAPQGNGETQYF
TRBV5-5	TRBJ2-3	CASSWTSADTQYF
TRBV7-2	TRBJ2-4	CASSLSGAFKNIQYF
TRBV4-3	TRBJ2-7	CASSQGLQEPYEQYF
TRBV5-1	TRBJ2-3	CASSLAGDNTDTQYF
TRBV24-1	TRBJ2-3	CATMEGQGTDTQYF
TRBV29-1	TRBJ2-1	CSVTGGGDEQFF
TRBV6-5	TRBJ1-3	CASSYSSRQPSGNTIYF
TRBV18	TRBJ1-3	CASSTGLGNTIYF
TRBV28	TRBJ2-1	CASDRGRYEQFF
TRBV19	TRBJ1-1	CASSRDQGVGTEAFF